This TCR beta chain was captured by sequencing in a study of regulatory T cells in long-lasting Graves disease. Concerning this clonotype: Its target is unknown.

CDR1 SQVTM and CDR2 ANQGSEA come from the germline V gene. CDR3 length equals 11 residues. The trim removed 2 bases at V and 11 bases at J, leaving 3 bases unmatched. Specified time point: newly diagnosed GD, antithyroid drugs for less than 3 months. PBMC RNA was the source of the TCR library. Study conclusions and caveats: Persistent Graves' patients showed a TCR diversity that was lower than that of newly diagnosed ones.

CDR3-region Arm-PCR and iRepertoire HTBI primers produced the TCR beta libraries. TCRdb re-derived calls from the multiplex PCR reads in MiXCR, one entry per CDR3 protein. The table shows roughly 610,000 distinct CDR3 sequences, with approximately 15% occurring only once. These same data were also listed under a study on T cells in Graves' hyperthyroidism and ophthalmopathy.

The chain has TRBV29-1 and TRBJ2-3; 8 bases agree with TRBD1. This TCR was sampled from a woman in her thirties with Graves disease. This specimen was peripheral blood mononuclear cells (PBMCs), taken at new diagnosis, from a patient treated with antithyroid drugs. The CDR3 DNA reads TGCAGCGTTGAATGGACAGGGATGCAGTATTTT. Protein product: CSVEWTGMQYF.